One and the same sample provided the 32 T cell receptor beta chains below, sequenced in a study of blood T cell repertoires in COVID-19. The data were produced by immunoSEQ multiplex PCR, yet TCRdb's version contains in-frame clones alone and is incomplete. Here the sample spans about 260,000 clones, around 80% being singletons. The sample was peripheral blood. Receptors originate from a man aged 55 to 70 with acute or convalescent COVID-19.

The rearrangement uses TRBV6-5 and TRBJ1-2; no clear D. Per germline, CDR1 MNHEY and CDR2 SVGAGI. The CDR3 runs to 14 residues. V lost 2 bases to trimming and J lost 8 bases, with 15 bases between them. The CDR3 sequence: CASSYEGRRYGYTF. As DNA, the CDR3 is TGTGCCAGCAGTTACGAGGGTCGACGGTACGGCTACACCTTC.

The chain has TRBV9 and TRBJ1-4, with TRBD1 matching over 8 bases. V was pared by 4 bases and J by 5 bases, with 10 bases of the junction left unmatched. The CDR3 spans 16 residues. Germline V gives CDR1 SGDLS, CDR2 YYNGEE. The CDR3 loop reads CASSSTHRGGNEKLFF. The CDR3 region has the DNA TGTGCCAGCAGCTCCACCCACAGGGGGGGCAATGAAAAACTGTTTTTT.

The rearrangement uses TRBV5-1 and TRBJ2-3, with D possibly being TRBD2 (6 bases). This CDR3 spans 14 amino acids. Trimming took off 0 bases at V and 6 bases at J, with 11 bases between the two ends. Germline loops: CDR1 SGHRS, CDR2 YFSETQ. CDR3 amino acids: CASSLAYLADTQYF. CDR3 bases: TGCGCCAGCAGCTTGGCCTATCTAGCGGATACGCAGTATTTT.

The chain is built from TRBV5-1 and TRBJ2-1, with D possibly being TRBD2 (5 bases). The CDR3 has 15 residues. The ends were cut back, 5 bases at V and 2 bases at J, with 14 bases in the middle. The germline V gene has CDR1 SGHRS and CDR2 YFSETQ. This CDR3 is CASRLSGDAYNEQFF. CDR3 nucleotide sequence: TGCGCCAGCAGACTGAGCGGAGATGCCTACAATGAGCAGTTCTTC.

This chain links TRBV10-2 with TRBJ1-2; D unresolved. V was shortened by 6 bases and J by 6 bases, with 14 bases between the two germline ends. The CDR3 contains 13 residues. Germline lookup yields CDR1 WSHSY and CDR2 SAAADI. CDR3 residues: CASSPFGSDGYTF. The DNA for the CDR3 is TGCGCCAGCAGCCCGTTTGGGAGTGATGGCTACACCTTC.

CDR3 protein: CASSFDREETQYF. CDR3 DNA: TGTGCCAGCAGTTTCGACAGGGAAGAGACCCAGTACTTC. The chain is built from TRBV12-3 or TRBV12-4 and TRBJ2-5; 7 bases fit TRBD1. V dropped 3 bases and J dropped 3; count of bases not matched to a gene: 1. This CDR3 contains 13 residues.

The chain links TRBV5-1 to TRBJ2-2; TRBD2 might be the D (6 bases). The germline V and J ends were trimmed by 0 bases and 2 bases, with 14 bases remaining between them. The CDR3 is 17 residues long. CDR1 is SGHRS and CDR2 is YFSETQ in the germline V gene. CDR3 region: CASSLEWRGFNTGELFF. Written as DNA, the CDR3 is TGCGCCAGCAGCTTGGAGTGGCGGGGATTTAACACCGGGGAGCTGTTTTTT.

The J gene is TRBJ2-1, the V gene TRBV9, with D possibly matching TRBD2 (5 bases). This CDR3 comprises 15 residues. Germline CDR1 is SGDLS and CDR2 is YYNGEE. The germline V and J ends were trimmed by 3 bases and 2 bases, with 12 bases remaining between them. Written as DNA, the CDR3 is TGTGCCAGCAGCGCCCCGCGGGCTACCTACAATGAGCAGTTCTTC. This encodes CASSAPRATYNEQFF.

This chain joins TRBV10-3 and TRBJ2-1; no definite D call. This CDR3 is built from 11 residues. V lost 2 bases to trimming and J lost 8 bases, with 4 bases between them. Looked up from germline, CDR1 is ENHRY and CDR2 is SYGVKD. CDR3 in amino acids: CAISESDEQFF. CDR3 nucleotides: TGTGCCATCAGTGAGAGCGATGAGCAGTTCTTC.

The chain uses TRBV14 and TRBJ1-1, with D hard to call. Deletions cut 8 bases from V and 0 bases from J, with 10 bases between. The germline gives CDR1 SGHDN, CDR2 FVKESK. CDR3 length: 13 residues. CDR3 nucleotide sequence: TGTGCCAGCGGTCAACAGTTGAACACTGAAGCTTTCTTT. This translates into CASGQQLNTEAFF.

The CDR3 DNA is TGTGCCAGCAGTTACTCGGTCAGGGGACGACAGCCCCAGCATTTT. It is translated as CASSYSVRGRQPQHF. The chain carries TRBV6-6 and TRBJ1-5; D may be TRBD1 (6 bases). Germline assignment: CDR1 MNHNY and CDR2 SVGAGI (reference sequence). Trimming took off 0 bases at V and 7 bases at J, with 13 bases between the two ends. This CDR3 contains 15 residues.

The CDR3 sequence: CASSPGQAGGDTQYF. The CDR3 region has the DNA TGTGCCAGCTCACCCGGTCAAGCGGGAGGTGATACGCAGTATTTT. V gene TRBV18 combines with J gene TRBJ2-3; the match to TRBD2 covers 9 bases. The V gene's germline CDR1 is KGHSH and CDR2 LQKENI. After removal of 3 bases from V and 6 bases from J, the junction contained 7 bases not matched to a gene. The CDR3 is 15 amino acids.

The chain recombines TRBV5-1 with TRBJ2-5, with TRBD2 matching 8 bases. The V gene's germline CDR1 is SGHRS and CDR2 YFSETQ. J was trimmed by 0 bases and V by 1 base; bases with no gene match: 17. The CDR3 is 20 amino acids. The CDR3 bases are TGCGCCAGCAGCTTGAGCGTCGGCAGCGGGAGAGGGGGGTACCAAGAGACCCAGTACTTC. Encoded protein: CASSLSVGSGRGGYQETQYF.

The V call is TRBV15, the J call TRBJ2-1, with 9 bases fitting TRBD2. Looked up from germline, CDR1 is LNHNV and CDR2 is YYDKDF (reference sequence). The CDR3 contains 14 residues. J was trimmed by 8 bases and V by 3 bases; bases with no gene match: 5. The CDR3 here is CATSRGTSSDEQFF. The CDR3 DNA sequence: TGTGCCACCAGCAGGGGGACTAGCTCTGATGAGCAGTTCTTC.

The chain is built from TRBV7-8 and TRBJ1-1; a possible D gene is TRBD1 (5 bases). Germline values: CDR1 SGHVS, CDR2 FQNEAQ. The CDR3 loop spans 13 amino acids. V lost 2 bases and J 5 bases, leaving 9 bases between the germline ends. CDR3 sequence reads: CASSLQGETEAFF. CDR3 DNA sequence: TGTGCCAGCAGCTTACAGGGTGAAACTGAAGCTTTCTTT. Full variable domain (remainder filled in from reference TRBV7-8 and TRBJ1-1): GAGVSQSPRYKVAKRGQDVALRCDPISGHVSLFWYQQALGQGPEFLTYFQNEAQLDKSGLPSDRFFAERPEGSVSTLKIQRTQQEDSAVYLCASSLQGETEAFFGQGTRLTVV.

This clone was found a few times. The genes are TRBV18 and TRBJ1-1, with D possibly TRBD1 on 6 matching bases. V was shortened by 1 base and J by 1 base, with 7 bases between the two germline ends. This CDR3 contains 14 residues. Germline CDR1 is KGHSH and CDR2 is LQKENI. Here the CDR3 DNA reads TGTGCCAGCTCACCACGGACAGCGAACACTGAAGCTTTCTTT. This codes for CASSPRTANTEAFF.

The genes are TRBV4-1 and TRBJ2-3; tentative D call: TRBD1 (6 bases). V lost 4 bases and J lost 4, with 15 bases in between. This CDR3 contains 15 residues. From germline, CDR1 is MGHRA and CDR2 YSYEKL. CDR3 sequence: CASSRDAEGADTQYF. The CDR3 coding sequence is TGCGCCAGCAGCCGGGACGCAGAGGGGGCAGATACGCAGTATTTT.

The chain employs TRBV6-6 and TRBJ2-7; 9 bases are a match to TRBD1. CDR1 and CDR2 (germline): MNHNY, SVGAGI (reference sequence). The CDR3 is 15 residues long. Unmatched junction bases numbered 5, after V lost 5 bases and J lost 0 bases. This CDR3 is CASSRQGGSSYEQYF. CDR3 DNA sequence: TGTGCCAGCAGTAGACAGGGGGGGAGCTCCTACGAGCAGTACTTC.

CDR3 region: CASSIGIGRAMNTEAFF. The CDR3, as DNA: TGTGCCAGTAGTATCGGGATAGGGCGAGCCATGAACACTGAAGCTTTCTTT. This rearrangement joins TRBV19 to TRBJ1-1; D remains ambiguous. Germline CDR1 and CDR2: LNHDA and SQIVND (reference sequence). The germline V and J ends were trimmed by 3 bases and 0 bases, with 17 bases remaining between them. The CDR3 contains 17 residues.

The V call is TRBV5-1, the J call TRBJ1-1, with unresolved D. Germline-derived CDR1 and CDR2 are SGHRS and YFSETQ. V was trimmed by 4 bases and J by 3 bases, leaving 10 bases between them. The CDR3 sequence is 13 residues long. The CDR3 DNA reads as TGCGCCAGCAGCCTGAGTCGGGACACTGAAGCTTTCTTT. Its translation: CASSLSRDTEAFF.

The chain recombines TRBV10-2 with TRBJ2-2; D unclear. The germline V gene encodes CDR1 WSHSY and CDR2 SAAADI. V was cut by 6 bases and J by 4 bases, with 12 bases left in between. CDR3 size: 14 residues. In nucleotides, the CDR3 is TGCGCCAGCAGGGCACCCTCGGGCACCGGGGAGCTGTTTTTT. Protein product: CASRAPSGTGELFF.

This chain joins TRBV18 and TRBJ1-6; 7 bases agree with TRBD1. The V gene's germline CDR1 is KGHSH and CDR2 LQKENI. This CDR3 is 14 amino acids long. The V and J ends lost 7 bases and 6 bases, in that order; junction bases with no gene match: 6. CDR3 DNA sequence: TGTGCCAGCTTTACCGGGACAGCTAATTCACCCCTCCACTTT. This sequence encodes CASFTGTANSPLHF. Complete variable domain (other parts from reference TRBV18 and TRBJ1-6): NAGVMQNPRHLVRRRGQEARLRCSPMKGHSHVYWYRQLPEEGLKFMVYLQKENIIDESGMPKERFSAEFPKEGPSILRIQQVVRGDSAAYFCASFTGTANSPLHFGNGTRLTVT.

CDR3 sequence reads: CARSFRGGRGSYEQYF. The DNA of the CDR3 is TGTGCCAGAAGCTTCCGGGGCGGGAGGGGCTCCTACGAGCAGTACTTC. The chain recombines TRBV5-3 with TRBJ2-7; TRBD2 matches at 9 bases. TRBV5-3 is noted as an ORF with a role that remains uncertain. V lost 2 bases, J lost 0 bases, and 6 bases stayed unmatched. The CDR3 totals 16 residues.

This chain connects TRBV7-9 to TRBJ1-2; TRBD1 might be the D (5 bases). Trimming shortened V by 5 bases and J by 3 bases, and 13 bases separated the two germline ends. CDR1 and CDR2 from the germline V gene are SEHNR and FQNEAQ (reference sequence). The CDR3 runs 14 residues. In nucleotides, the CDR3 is TGTGCCAGCAGCCCCGCGGCAGGGTACTATGGCTACACCTTC. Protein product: CASSPAAGYYGYTF.

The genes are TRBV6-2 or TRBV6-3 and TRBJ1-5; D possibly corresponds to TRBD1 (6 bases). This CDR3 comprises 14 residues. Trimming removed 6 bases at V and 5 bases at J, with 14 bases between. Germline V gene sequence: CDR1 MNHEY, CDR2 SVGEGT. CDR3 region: CASSGTGGHQPQHF. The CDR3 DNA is TGTGCCAGCAGCGGTACGGGGGGGCATCAGCCCCAGCATTTT.

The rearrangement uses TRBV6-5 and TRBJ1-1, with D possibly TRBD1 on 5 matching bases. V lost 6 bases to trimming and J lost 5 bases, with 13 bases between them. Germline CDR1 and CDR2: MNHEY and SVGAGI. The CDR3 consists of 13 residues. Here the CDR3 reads CASRVGGGTEAFF. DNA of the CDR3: TGTGCCAGCAGGGTCGGTGGGGGGACTGAAGCTTTCTTT.

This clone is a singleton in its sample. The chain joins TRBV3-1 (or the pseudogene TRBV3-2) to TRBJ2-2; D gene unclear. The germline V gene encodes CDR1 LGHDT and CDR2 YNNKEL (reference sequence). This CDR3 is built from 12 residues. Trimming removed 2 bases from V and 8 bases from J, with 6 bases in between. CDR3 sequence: CASSQIAGELFF. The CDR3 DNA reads TGTGCCAGCAGCCAAATTGCGGGGGAGCTGTTTTTT.

In nucleotides, the CDR3 is TGCGCCAGCAGCCGGGCCACCGGGACTAGCGGGGTAAATGAGCAGTTCTTC. Residues: CASSRATGTSGVNEQFF. The chain is built from TRBV4-3 and TRBJ2-1; 13 nucleotides match TRBD2. The CDR3 runs to 17 residues. The trim removed 4 bases at V and 7 bases at J, leaving 10 bases unmatched. Germline assignment: CDR1 LGHNA and CDR2 YSLEER.

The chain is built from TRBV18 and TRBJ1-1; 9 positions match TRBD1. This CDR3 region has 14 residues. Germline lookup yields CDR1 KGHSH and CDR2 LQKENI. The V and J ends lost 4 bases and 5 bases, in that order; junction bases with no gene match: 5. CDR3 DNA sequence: TGTGCCAGCTCACGGGGACAGGGAAGGACTGAAGCTTTCTTT. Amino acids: CASSRGQGRTEAFF.

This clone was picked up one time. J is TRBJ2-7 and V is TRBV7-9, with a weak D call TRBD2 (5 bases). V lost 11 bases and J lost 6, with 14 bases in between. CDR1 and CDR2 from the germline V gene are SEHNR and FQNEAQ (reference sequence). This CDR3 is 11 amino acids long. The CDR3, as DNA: TGTGCCCTAATCGAGGGCGGCGAGCAGTACTTC. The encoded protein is CALIEGGEQYF.

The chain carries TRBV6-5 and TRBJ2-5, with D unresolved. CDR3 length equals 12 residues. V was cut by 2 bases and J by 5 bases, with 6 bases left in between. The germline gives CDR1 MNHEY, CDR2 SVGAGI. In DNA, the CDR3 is TGTGCCAGCAGTTACAAACTGGAGACCCAGTACTTC. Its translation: CASSYKLETQYF.

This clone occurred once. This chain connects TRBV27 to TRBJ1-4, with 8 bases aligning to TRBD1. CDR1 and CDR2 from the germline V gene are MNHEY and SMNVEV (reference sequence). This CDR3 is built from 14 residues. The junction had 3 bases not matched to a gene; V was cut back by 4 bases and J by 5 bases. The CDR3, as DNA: TGTGCCAGCAGTTCCGGACAGGGAAATGAAAAACTGTTTTTT. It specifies CASSSGQGNEKLFF.